A single sample is the source of the 3 T cell receptor beta chains below, sequenced in a study of T cell responses to AZD1222 COVID-19 vaccine (dated by TCRdb to the early 2020s). Library prep was done by the immunoSEQ multiplex PCR assay. TCRdb holds this immuneACCESS table with in-frame rearrangements only. Some clones are missing; in checked studies, unresolved V genes explain under half, and the rest has no known cause. The sample data list some 200,000 clones, and roughly 92% of these were observed just once. The ten largest clones take up 1.5% to 2% of the sample. Explained via the paper, the time point label denotes: about 28 days (+/-7) after the second vaccine dose. The source material was peripheral blood, sampled 28 days after the second AZD1222 dose. The receptors were sampled from an adult who received the AZD1222 COVID-19 vaccine.

The CDR3 reads CASSGATATEAFF. The CDR3 region has the DNA TGCGCCAGCAGTGGGGCTACAGCGACTGAAGCTTTCTTT. The chain uses TRBV10-1 and TRBJ1-1; D uncertain. The CDR3 has 13 residues. Looked up from germline, CDR1 is WNHNN and CDR2 is SYGVQD (reference sequence). V shed 4 bases and J shed 5 bases, with 11 bases lying between them.

This chain connects TRBV19 to TRBJ1-1; unclear D gene. CDR3 length: 12 residues. V lost 0 bases and J lost 5, with 4 bases in between. CDR1 and CDR2 from the germline V gene are LNHDA and SQIVND (reference sequence). The chain's CDR3 is CASSIERTEAFF. The CDR3 DNA reads TGTGCCAGTAGTATAGAACGGACTGAAGCTTTCTTT.

The CDR3 loop is CASSLDPGAGANVLTF. The DNA for the CDR3 is TGTGCCAGCAGCTTAGACCCGGGGGCCGGGGCCAACGTCCTGACTTTC. The rearrangement uses TRBV7-9 and TRBJ2-6, with D possibly being TRBD1 or TRBD2 (6 bases each). There are 16 residues in the CDR3. V lost 1 base, J lost 4 bases, and 11 bases lay in between. Per the germline V gene, CDR1 is SEHNR and CDR2 is FQNEAQ (reference sequence).